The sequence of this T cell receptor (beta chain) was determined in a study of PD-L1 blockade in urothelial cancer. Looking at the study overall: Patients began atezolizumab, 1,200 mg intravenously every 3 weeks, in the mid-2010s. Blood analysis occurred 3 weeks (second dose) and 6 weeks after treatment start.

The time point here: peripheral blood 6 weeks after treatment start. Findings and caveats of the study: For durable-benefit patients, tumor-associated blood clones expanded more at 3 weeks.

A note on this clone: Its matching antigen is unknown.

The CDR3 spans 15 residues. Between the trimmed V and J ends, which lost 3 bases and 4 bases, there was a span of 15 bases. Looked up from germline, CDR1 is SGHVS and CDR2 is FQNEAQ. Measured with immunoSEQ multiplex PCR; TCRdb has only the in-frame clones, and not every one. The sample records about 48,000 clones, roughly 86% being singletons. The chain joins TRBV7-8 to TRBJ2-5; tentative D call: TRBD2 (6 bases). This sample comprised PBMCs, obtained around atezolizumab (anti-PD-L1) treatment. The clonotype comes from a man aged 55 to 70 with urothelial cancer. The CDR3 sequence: CASSLLSGVSETQYF. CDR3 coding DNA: TGTGCCAGCAGCTTGCTCTCGGGGGTATCAGAGACCCAGTACTTC.